This T cell receptor beta chain was documented in a study of T cell responses to AZD1222 COVID-19 vaccine. Study findings and constraints: Clonal diversity was possibly underestimated, and the donors were mostly white British, with more females. Mapped onto spike, vaccine-associated CD4 TCRs spanned it and were dominant at 160-218 and 743-854.

The data were produced by immunoSEQ multiplex PCR, yet TCRdb's version contains in-frame clones alone and is incomplete. This table has roughly 100,000 clones, roughly 91% appearing once. Trimming took 3 bases from V and 5 from J; bases not matched to a gene: 15. The CDR3 totals 17 residues. Germline lookup yields CDR1 SGDLS and CDR2 YYNGEE. As regards this clone: The antigen remains undetermined.

This TCR derives from an adult in good health. This chain uses TRBV9 with TRBJ2-3; 7 nucleotides align to TRBD2. The sequenced sample was peripheral blood, obtained on day 0 of AZD1222 vaccination. The CDR3 sequence is CASSAEAGMRVGDTQYF. The DNA for the CDR3 is TGTGCCAGCAGCGCCGAAGCGGGGATGAGAGTTGGAGATACGCAGTATTTT.